The 27 T cell receptor beta chains in this list originate from one sample, sequenced in a study of blood T cells in healthy people across ages. Alongside a J-beta primer mix, a sample-barcoded 5' primer served in a second PCR lasting about 6 to 12 cycles. TCRdb called the 5' RACE reads again in MiXCR, with one record for every CDR3 protein. The sample lists 890,000 or so distinct CDR3 sequences, under 80% seen once, with around a quarter in the top ten. The sequencing input was blood. The receptor source for this set is a man aged 30-40 years in good health.

The chain joins TRBV6-2 or TRBV6-3 to TRBJ2-7, with TRBD1 as a possible D gene (6 bases). There are 12 residues in the CDR3. From germline, CDR1 is MNHEY and CDR2 SVGEGT. The ends were cut back, 8 bases at V and 5 bases at J, with 13 bases in the middle. CDR3 sequence reads: CASATGWNEQYF. CDR3 nucleotides: TGTGCCAGCGCCACAGGGTGGAACGAGCAGTACTTC.

V and J are TRBV10-2 and TRBJ2-7; D is possibly TRBD1 (5 bases). This CDR3 has 14 residues. Trimming stripped 8 bases from V and 0 bases from J, with 14 bases between. CDR1 and CDR2 from the germline V gene are WSHSY and SAAADI. CDR3 DNA: TGCGCCAGCGGCGGACACACGAGCTCCTACGAGCAGTACTTC. This codes for CASGGHTSSYEQYF.

The chain carries TRBV5-4 and TRBJ1-2; D not resolved. Per germline, CDR1 SGHNT and CDR2 YYREEE (reference sequence). V lost 1 base and J 1 base, leaving 11 bases between the germline ends. The CDR3 is 15 residues long. CDR3 sequence: CASSLRTDYNYGYTF. The CDR3, as DNA: TGTGCCAGCAGCTTGAGGACGGATTATAACTATGGCTACACCTTC. Full variable domain (outside the CDR3, taken from reference TRBV5-4 and TRBJ1-2): ETGVTQSPTHLIKTRGQQVTLRCSSQSGHNTVSWYQQALGQGPQFIFQYYREEENGRGNFPPRFSGLQFPNYSSELNVNALELDDSALYLCASSLRTDYNYGYTFGSGTRLTVV.

The chain is built from TRBV27 and TRBJ2-4; 8 bases line up with TRBD1. Germline-derived CDR1 and CDR2 are MNHEY and SMNVEV (reference sequence). Trimming at V came to 1 base and at J to 13 bases, leaving 12 bases not matched to a gene. CDR3 length: 15 residues. The CDR3 bases are TGTGCCAGCAGTTTATGGCAGGGGGCCTACAATGAGCAGTACTTC. It specifies CASSLWQGAYNEQYF.

The chain combines TRBV28 with TRBJ2-7; 7 bases are shared with TRBD1. This CDR3 has 14 amino acids. The germline gives CDR1 MDHEN, CDR2 SYDVKM. V dropped 6 bases and J dropped 5; count of bases not matched to a gene: 10. CDR3 residues: CASRPQGSGHEQYF. For the CDR3, the DNA is TGTGCCAGCAGGCCACAGGGGTCAGGGCACGAGCAGTACTTC.

The chain has TRBV27 and TRBJ1-5; a weak D match, TRBD1 (5 bases). CDR1 and CDR2 (germline): MNHEY, SMNVEV (reference sequence). Trimming took 0 bases from V and 5 from J, leaving 11 bases between them. CDR3 size: 15 residues. The CDR3 is CASSLSEQGDQPQHF. CDR3 nucleotides: TGTGCCAGCAGTTTATCGGAGCAGGGTGATCAGCCCCAGCATTTT.

The gene calls are TRBV12-3 or TRBV12-4 and TRBJ2-2; 7 nucleotides align to TRBD1. The CDR3 extends over 15 amino acids. V lost 7 bases and J lost 3; bases outside the gene matches: 8. Here the CDR3 reads CASTQGTDYTGELFF. DNA for the CDR3: TGTGCCAGCACCCAAGGGACAGATTACACCGGGGAGCTGTTTTTT.

The V call is TRBV12-3 or TRBV12-4, the J call TRBJ2-3; D may be TRBD2 (5 bases). V lost 9 bases to trimming and J lost 0 bases, with 13 bases between them. The CDR3 covers 14 residues. The CDR3 sequence: CASLGRVSTDTQYF. The CDR3, as DNA: TGTGCCAGTCTCGGGCGGGTCAGCACAGATACGCAGTATTTT.

This clonotype was detected a few times. The rearrangement uses TRBV4-2 and TRBJ1-4; D unresolved. The V end was cut by 0 bases, the J end by 0 bases, with 5 bases between. This CDR3 has 15 residues. From germline, CDR1 is LGHNA and CDR2 YNFKEQ. The CDR3 spells CASSQDGPTNEKLFF. Written as DNA, the CDR3 is TGTGCCAGCAGCCAAGACGGACCAACTAATGAAAAACTGTTTTTT.

The chain joins TRBV6-5 to TRBJ2-5; 11 bases map to TRBD2. V trimming: 2 bases; J trimming: 4 bases; junction bases outside the gene matches: 15. Germline CDR1 MNHEY, CDR2 SVGAGI. The CDR3 is made up of 19 amino acids. The DNA of the CDR3 is TGTGCCAGCAGTTACGACCTAGCGGGGGGCCAGGGGGCCAGAGAGACCCAGTACTTC. It specifies CASSYDLAGGQGARETQYF.

The J gene is TRBJ2-7, the V gene TRBV20-1, with D possibly TRBD2 on 7 matching bases. Trimming removed 5 bases at V and 8 bases at J, with 22 bases between. CDR1 and CDR2 from the germline V gene are DFQATT and SNEGSKA (reference sequence). This CDR3 contains 14 residues. CDR3 sequence reads: CSAAGAELPTQQYF. CDR3 coding DNA: TGCAGTGCTGCGGGGGCAGAATTACCTACGCAGCAGTACTTC.

The chain has TRBV10-3 and TRBJ2-4; 9 bases align to TRBD1. The assigned J gene may be wrong: the sequence end matches TRBJ2-7 better. Per germline, CDR1 ENHRY and CDR2 SYGVKD. The CDR3 runs to 15 residues. In DNA, the CDR3 is TGTGCCATCAGTGAAGGGGGACAGGGATACCACGAGCAGTACTTC. As protein: CAISEGGQGYHEQYF.

V usage is TRBV2 and J usage is TRBJ1-2; D not resolved. V gave up 7 bases and J gave up 1 base, with 10 bases separating them. In germline, CDR1 is SNHLY, CDR2 FYNNEI. This CDR3 is 13 amino acids long. The CDR3 sequence is CASIVRVNYGYTF. DNA of the CDR3: TGTGCCAGCATCGTAAGGGTTAACTATGGCTACACCTTC.

This chain connects TRBV12-3 or TRBV12-4 to TRBJ2-1, with 8 bases that match TRBD1. The length of the CDR3 is 16 residues. V trimming: 4 bases; J trimming: 2 bases; junction bases outside the gene matches: 7. This chain's CDR3 is CASSSPTGAPYNEQFF. The CDR3 DNA sequence: TGTGCCAGCAGTTCCCCGACAGGGGCGCCCTACAATGAGCAGTTCTTC.

This sequence joins TRBV3-1 and TRBJ2-7, with a weak D call TRBD1 (5 bases). The ends were cut back, 4 bases at V and 0 bases at J, with 16 bases in the middle. The CDR3 has 16 amino acids. Germline-derived CDR1 and CDR2 are LGHDT and YNNKEL (reference sequence). In nucleotides, the CDR3 is TGTGCCAGCAGCCCTATAGACCAGGGCCTCTCCTACGAGCAGTACTTC. It translates to CASSPIDQGLSYEQYF.

The rearrangement joins TRBV5-1 to TRBJ1-2; weak D call: TRBD1 (5 bases). The CDR3 sequence is 13 residues long. CDR1 is SGHRS and CDR2 is YFSETQ in the germline V gene. Trimming removed 7 bases from V and 1 base from J, with 11 bases in between. The chain's CDR3 is CASAPRGNYGYTF. The CDR3 bases are TGCGCCAGCGCCCCGAGGGGTAACTATGGCTACACCTTC. Variable domain in full (rest from reference TRBV5-1 and TRBJ1-2): KAGVTQTPRYLIKTRGQQVTLSCSPISGHRSVSWYQQTPGQGLQFLFEYFSETQRNKGNFPGRFSGRQFSNSRSEMNVSTLELGDSALYLCASAPRGNYGYTFGSGTRLTVV.

The chain links TRBV6-1 to TRBJ2-7, with 7 bases fitting TRBD1. V gave up 0 bases and J gave up 3 bases; unmatched junction bases: 8. This CDR3 has 16 amino acids. Looked up from germline, CDR1 is MNHNS and CDR2 is SASEGT. This CDR3 reads CASSEAPDRVFYEQYF. The CDR3, as DNA: TGTGCCAGCAGTGAAGCCCCAGACAGGGTATTCTACGAGCAGTACTTC.

The chain links TRBV15 to TRBJ2-7; a weak D match, TRBD2 (5 bases). The V end was cut by 0 bases, the J end by 0 bases, with 12 bases between. This CDR3 comprises 16 residues. Germline lookup yields CDR1 LNHNV and CDR2 YYDKDF (reference sequence). The CDR3 loop reads CATSRERAGFSYEQYF. The CDR3 nucleotides read TGTGCCACCAGCAGAGAGAGGGCCGGTTTCTCCTACGAGCAGTACTTC.

The CDR3 spells CASNFGQGANGYTF. In DNA form, the CDR3 reads TGTGCCAGCAACTTTGGACAGGGGGCGAATGGCTACACCTTC. The chain has TRBV7-9 and TRBJ1-2; TRBD1 agrees at 11 bases. Germline V gene sequence: CDR1 SEHNR, CDR2 FQNEAQ (reference sequence). With V trimmed by 7 bases and J by 6 bases, 7 bases remained unmatched. The CDR3 spans 14 residues.

The chain joins TRBV10-3 to TRBJ1-1; unclear D gene. Germline CDR1 ENHRY, CDR2 SYGVKD. Trimming cost V 3 bases and J 2 bases, with 16 bases left between them. This CDR3 is built from 16 residues. The CDR3 coding sequence is TGTGCCATCAGTGAACCGCTTATCCAGGCTAACACTGAAGCTTTCTTT. Amino acid sequence: CAISEPLIQANTEAFF.

This clonotype was counted between two and nine times. CDR3 region: CASSDNNEQFF. DNA of the CDR3: TGTGCCAGTTCGGACAACAATGAGCAGTTCTTC. The chain has TRBV28 and TRBJ2-1; possible D gene TRBD1, 5 bases. Germline CDR1 reads MDHEN; CDR2 reads SYDVKM. V was clipped by 9 bases and J by 5 bases, with 8 bases between them. The CDR3 has 11 amino acids.

This chain links TRBV12-3 or TRBV12-4 with TRBJ1-5, with D perhaps TRBD1 (5 bases). V lost 6 bases and J lost 7, with 16 bases in between. CDR3 length: 14 residues. CDR3 region: CASRPRGERQPQHF. Written as DNA, the CDR3 is TGTGCCAGCAGGCCGCGGGGGGAGAGGCAGCCCCAGCATTTT.

The sample holds a few counts of this clonotype. One end of the junction does not line up with germline, which may come from a read error. The chain has TRBV12-3 or TRBV12-4 and TRBJ2-2; tentatively, D is TRBD1 (6 bases). The CDR3 extends over 13 amino acids. The CDR3 nucleotides are TGTGCCAACAGTCTCCAGGGGCGGGGGGAGCTGTTTTTT. Its protein is CANSLQGRGELFF.

The chain links TRBV28 to TRBJ2-7; 8 bases line up with TRBD2. V shed 5 bases, J shed 2 bases, and the junction held 5 bases outside the gene matches. CDR1 and CDR2 (germline): MDHEN, SYDVKM. The CDR3 loop spans 14 amino acids. CDR3 DNA sequence: TGTGCCAGCAGTGCTCCGGGACTAGCCTACGAGCAGTACTTC. It yields the protein CASSAPGLAYEQYF.

V and J are TRBV9 and TRBJ2-4; 7 positions agree with TRBD2. Trimming took 0 bases from V and 8 from J; bases not matched to a gene: 2. From germline, CDR1 is SGDLS and CDR2 YYNGEE. This CDR3 has 13 residues. The CDR3 loop is CASSVASGDIQYF. In DNA, the CDR3 is TGTGCCAGCAGCGTAGCTAGCGGTGACATTCAGTACTTC.

The V call is TRBV5-1, the J call TRBJ2-5; 7 bases match TRBD2. V shed 1 base, J shed 2 bases, and the junction held 8 bases outside the gene matches. This CDR3 has 16 residues. Per the germline V gene, CDR1 is SGHRS and CDR2 is YFSETQ. The CDR3 protein is CASSLTQRGVQETQYF. DNA of the CDR3: TGCGCCAGCAGCTTGACCCAGCGGGGAGTGCAAGAGACCCAGTACTTC.

Only a few counts were recorded for this clonotype. CDR3 residues: CSARETGTETYEQYF. The CDR3 DNA reads TGCAGTGCTAGAGAGACCGGGACGGAGACCTACGAGCAGTACTTC. The J gene is TRBJ2-7, the V gene TRBV20-1; the D gene could be TRBD1 or TRBD2 (5 bases each). The CDR3 covers 15 residues. Trimming took 0 bases from V and 2 from J, leaving 14 bases between them. Germline V gives CDR1 DFQATT, CDR2 SNEGSKA (reference sequence).